This T cell receptor (beta chain) appears in the sequencing data of a study of CD8 T cells in ankylosing spondylitis. General study results and limits: Clones tied to disease were said to be significantly enriched in matched ankylosing spondylitis synovial fluid. Some motif variants had been reported before (in reactive arthritis synovial fluid and blood). CD8+ by phenotype, disease-linked clones were relatively rare in peripheral blood. About 8 highly homologous variants made up a TCR beta motif, and this motif appeared characteristic of ankylosing spondylitis blood.

With molecular barcodes, quantitative 5'-RACE was used to make the TCR beta libraries. TCRdb itself ran the 5' RACE reads through MiXCR, one entry per CDR3 protein. The sample records a few hundred thousand distinct CDR3 sequences, about 20% being singletons. This clonotype showed up many times. Its antigen is not known. The CDR3 covers 15 residues. CDR1 SGHRS and CDR2 YFSETQ come from the germline V gene. V lost 7 bases and J 2 bases, leaving 18 bases between the germline ends. This chain joins TRBV5-1 and TRBJ1-1, with a tentative D call TRBD1 (6 bases). The sample was blood, either unsorted or a sorted T cell fraction (not recorded which). This TCR was sampled from a male donor with ankylosing spondylitis. The CDR3 here is CASANGGRRNTEAFF. CDR3 coding DNA: TGCGCCAGCGCCAACGGGGGGCGGAGAAACACTGAAGCTTTCTTT.